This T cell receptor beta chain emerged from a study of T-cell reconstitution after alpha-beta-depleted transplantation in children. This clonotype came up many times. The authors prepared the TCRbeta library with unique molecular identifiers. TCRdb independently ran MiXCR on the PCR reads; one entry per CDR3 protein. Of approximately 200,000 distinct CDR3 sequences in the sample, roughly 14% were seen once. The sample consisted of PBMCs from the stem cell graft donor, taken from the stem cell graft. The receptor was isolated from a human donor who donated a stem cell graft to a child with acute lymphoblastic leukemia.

DNA of the CDR3: TGCGCCAGCAGCTTGAGGACAGGGGGCACCGGGGAGCTGTTTTTT. Translation: CASSLRTGGTGELFF. This sequence joins TRBV5-1 and TRBJ2-2; 10 nucleotides line up with TRBD1. CDR3 length equals 15 residues. Germline V gene data show CDR1 as SGHRS and CDR2 as YFSETQ. The ends lost 1 base at V and 4 bases at J; junction bases unmatched: 1.